Presented here are 11 T cell receptor beta chains from one specimen sequenced in a study of molecular identifiers for immune sequencing clone quantification. TCRdb independently ran MiXCR on the PCR reads; one entry per CDR3 protein. Of 75,000 to 95,000 distinct CDR3 sequences listed, roughly 23% are singletons. The sequenced sample consisted of naive CD8+ T cells from blood, with Jurkat cell RNA spiked in. Specified subset: FACS-sorted CD8+CD4-CCR7+CD45RA+ naive T cells. The origin of the receptors is a human donor in good health. Some libraries in this study had Jurkat cell RNA spiked in.

This clonotype was counted only a few times. The rearrangement uses TRBV7-9 and TRBJ2-2; the D is unclear. This CDR3 has 14 amino acids. Germline CDR1 reads SEHNR; CDR2 reads FQNEAQ (reference sequence). The V end was cut by 10 bases, the J end by 3 bases, with 15 bases between. CDR3 in amino acids: CAIDRGRYTGELFF. In DNA form, the CDR3 reads TGTGCCATCGATAGAGGCCGGTACACCGGGGAGCTGTTTTTT.

This clonotype was seen just once. A much bigger clone sits one base away, suggesting this may be a read error. The chain links TRBV7-6 to TRBJ2-5; D gene ambiguous. The CDR3 extends over 14 amino acids. In germline, CDR1 is SGHVS, CDR2 FNYEAQ. The CDR3 DNA sequence: TGTGCCAGCAGCTGGGGTGAAATAGACGAGACCCTGTACTTC. It yields the protein CASSWGEIDETLYF. The full variable domain, its missing parts supplied by reference TRBV7-6 and TRBJ2-5, is GAGVSQSPRYKVTKRGQDVALRCDPISGHVSLYWYRQALGQGPEFLTYFNYEAQQDKSGLPNDRFSAERPEGSISTLTIQRTEQRDSAMYRCASSWGEIDETLYFGPGTRLLVL.

Note on this clonotype: This CDR3 is missing its conserved last phenylalanine or tryptophan, likely due to a read error. The chain is built from TRBV19 and TRBJ2-7; D uncertain. Germline values: CDR1 LNHDA, CDR2 SQIVND (reference sequence). The CDR3 length is 14 residues. Trimming stripped 1 base from V and 1 base from J, with 8 bases between. The CDR3 bases are TGTGCCAGTAGTATAGTCCCGGATTCCTACGAGCAGTACTCC. It yields the protein CASSIVPDSYEQYS.

This clonotype was counted a few times. The rearrangement uses TRBV4-1 and TRBJ2-5; 10 bases agree with TRBD2. CDR3 length equals 16 residues. Losses at the gene ends were 3 bases for V and 3 bases for J; bases not matched to a gene: 7. The germline gives CDR1 MGHRA, CDR2 YSYEKL. CDR3 DNA sequence: TGCGCCAGCAGCCACGGCGCTACTAGCGGGAAAGAGACCCAGTACTTC. Translating gives CASSHGATSGKETQYF.

This clonotype occurred many times. The chain uses TRBV28 and TRBJ2-3; D is undetermined. V lost 3 bases to trimming and J lost 6 bases, with 10 bases between them. The CDR3 loop spans 13 amino acids. From germline, CDR1 is MDHEN and CDR2 SYDVKM. CDR3 nucleotides: TGTGCCAGCAGTTTTAGCATGACGGATACGCAGTATTTT. Protein product: CASSFSMTDTQYF.

This clonotype came up a few times. The chain is built from TRBV7-9 and TRBJ2-1, with no clear D. The CDR3 covers 17 residues. Deletions cut 4 bases from V and 8 bases from J, with 24 bases between. The germline CDR1 and CDR2 sequences are SEHNR and FQNEAQ (reference sequence). The CDR3 protein is CASSSTLSAYNAHEQFF. The CDR3 bases are TGTGCCAGCAGCTCCACACTATCCGCGTACAATGCCCATGAGCAGTTCTTC.

This clonotype was seen many times. The rearrangement joins TRBV13 to TRBJ1-4; 8 nucleotides match TRBD1. The V segment lost 5 bases and the J segment 7 bases; nucleotides outside the gene matches: 9. There are 15 residues in the CDR3. Looked up from germline, CDR1 is PRHDT and CDR2 is FYEKMQ (reference sequence). CDR3 loop: CASSPYRGRGEKLFF. Here the CDR3 DNA reads TGTGCCAGCAGCCCCTACAGGGGGAGAGGTGAAAAACTGTTTTTT.

In the case of this clonotype: A junction boundary mismatches the germline segment, possibly from a read error. The chain recombines TRBV5-1 with TRBJ2-7; TRBD2 matches at 14 bases. The germline V gene has CDR1 SGHRS and CDR2 YFSETQ. This CDR3 contains 15 residues. CDR3 sequence reads: CASSEGLAGVYEQCF. As DNA, the CDR3 is TGCGCCAGCAGCGAGGGACTAGCGGGGGTCTACGAGCAGTGCTTC.

Many counts were recorded for this clonotype. V and J are TRBV25-1 and TRBJ2-7; D is unresolved. Per the germline V gene, CDR1 is MGHDK and CDR2 is SYGVNS. The CDR3 has 13 amino acids. V lost 2 bases and J lost 2, with 7 bases in between. CDR3 in amino acids: CASSEGLTYEQYF. The CDR3 DNA follows: TGTGCCAGCAGTGAAGGGTTGACCTACGAGCAGTACTTC.

This clonotype was counted at least ten times. The chain uses TRBV28 and TRBJ1-2; D is ambiguous. V shed 8 bases and J shed 0 bases, with 7 bases lying between them. The CDR3 is 12 residues long. Germline values: CDR1 MDHEN, CDR2 SYDVKM. The CDR3 nucleotides are TGTGCCAGCTCCAACGCTAACTATGGCTACACCTTC. Protein sequence: CASSNANYGYTF.

Note on this clonotype: Being one base from a much bigger clone, this may be a read error. Because the CDR3 is missing its conserved closing phenylalanine or tryptophan, this is likely a read error. The chain uses TRBV24-1 and TRBJ2-2; D possibly corresponds to TRBD1 (5 bases). Germline lookup yields CDR1 KGHDR and CDR2 SFDVKD. The CDR3 spans 13 residues. With 5 bases removed from V and 5 bases from J, the gap between germline ends came to 8 bases. CDR3 sequence: CATSGTQTGELFS. The CDR3 bases are TGTGCCACCAGTGGGACACAAACCGGGGAGCTGTTTTCT.